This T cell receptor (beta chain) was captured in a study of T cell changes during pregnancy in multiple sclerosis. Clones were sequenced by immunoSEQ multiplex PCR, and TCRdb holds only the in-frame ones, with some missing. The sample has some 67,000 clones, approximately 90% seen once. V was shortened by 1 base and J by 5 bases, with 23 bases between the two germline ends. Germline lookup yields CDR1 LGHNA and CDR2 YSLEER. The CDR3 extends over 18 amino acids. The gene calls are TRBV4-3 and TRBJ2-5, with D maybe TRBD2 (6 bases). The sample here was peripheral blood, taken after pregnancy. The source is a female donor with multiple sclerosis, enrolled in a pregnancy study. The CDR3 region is CASSQVLRRDWRWETQYF. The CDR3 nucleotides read TGCGCCAGCAGCCAAGTACTTCGTCGGGACTGGAGGTGGGAGACCCAGTACTTC.